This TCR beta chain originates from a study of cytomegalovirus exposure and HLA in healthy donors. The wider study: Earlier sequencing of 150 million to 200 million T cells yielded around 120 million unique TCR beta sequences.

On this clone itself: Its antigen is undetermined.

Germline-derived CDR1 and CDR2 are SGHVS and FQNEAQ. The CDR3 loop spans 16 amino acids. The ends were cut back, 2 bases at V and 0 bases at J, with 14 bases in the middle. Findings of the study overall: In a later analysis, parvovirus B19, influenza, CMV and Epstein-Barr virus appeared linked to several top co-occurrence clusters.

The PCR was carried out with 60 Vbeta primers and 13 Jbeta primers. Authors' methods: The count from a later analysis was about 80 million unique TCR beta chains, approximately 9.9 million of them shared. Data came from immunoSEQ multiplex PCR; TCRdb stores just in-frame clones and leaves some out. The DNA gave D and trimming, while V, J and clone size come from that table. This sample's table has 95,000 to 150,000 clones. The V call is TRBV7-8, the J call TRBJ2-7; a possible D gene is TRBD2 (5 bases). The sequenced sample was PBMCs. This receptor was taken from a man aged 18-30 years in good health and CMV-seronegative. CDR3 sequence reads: CASSLRLAAVSYEQYF. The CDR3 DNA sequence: TGTGCCAGCAGCTTAAGGCTTGCAGCGGTCTCCTACGAGCAGTACTTC.